This T cell receptor (beta chain) derives from a study of shared clonotypes between healthy human individuals. Study-wide results and limits: The authors expected sequencing depth to affect clonotype sharing among donors. Represented genetic and exposure-history diversity was restricted by having few donors.

The CDR3 is 14 amino acids. The V and J ends lost 5 bases and 4 bases respectively, with 13 bases between them. The germline CDR1 and CDR2 sequences are LNHDA and SQIVND (reference sequence). On sorted subsets, replicate PCRs used 150 to 250 ng DNA, or roughly 30,000 T cell genomes. This table comes from immunoSEQ multiplex PCR, and its TCRdb copy is limited to in-frame clones, with some not included. The sample carries under 1 million clones, roughly 92% recorded once. Only one count was recorded for this clone. Its target is unknown. Terminally differentiated effector memory CD45RA+ cells were left out of the naive CD8 fraction, which was CD45RO-negative and positively selected for CCR7.

Input material: naive CD8+ T cells sorted from blood. The receptor was derived from a man aged 25 to 40 in good health. The chain couples TRBV19 to TRBJ2-3, with D perhaps given as TRBD1 or TRBD2 (5 bases each). DNA of the CDR3: TGTGCCAGTAGTTGGGGCGGGCTTCCAGATACGCAGTATTTT. It codes for CASSWGGLPDTQYF.